The clone carrying this T cell receptor beta chain was observed a handful of times. In the study's own analysis: Reference gene primer amplification in the assay estimated nucleated cell counts. Produced via immunoSEQ multiplex PCR; TCRdb's table is partial and in-frame only. That table supplies the V and J calls and clone size; D and trimming were determined from the DNA. Among about 250,000 clones, about four fifths were seen once, and the ten largest hold approximately 9.1%. Germline-derived CDR1 and CDR2 are SGHDT and YYEEEE. The CDR3 sequence is 14 residues long. Trimming shortened V by 4 bases and J by 3 bases, and 13 bases separated the two germline ends. This specimen comes from a study of blood T cell repertoires in COVID-19. Turning to the study itself: Samples of COVID-19 (acute and convalescent) were obtained from the United States, Italy and Spain. T cells, B-cell-depleted T cells, or PBMCs supplied cDNA or gDNA.

The source material was peripheral blood. V usage is TRBV5-6 and J usage is TRBJ1-2; no reliable D call. The clonotype was recovered from an elderly man with acute or convalescent COVID-19. The CDR3 DNA reads TGTGCCAGCAGCCCAATAGGCGGATACTATGGCTACACCTTC. Residues: CASSPIGGYYGYTF.